This T cell receptor beta chain was retrieved from a study of beta chain features in type 1 diabetes. To note about this clone: The antigen remains undetermined.

A sort by CD45RO/CCR7/CD25/CD127/CD95/CD27 yielded CD4+ naive, central memory, regulatory and stem cell-like memory cells. General study findings and limits: Researchers reported that naive, central memory and Treg TCRB repertoires appeared more similar in patients than in healthy donors.

V dropped 0 bases and J dropped 10 bases, with 15 bases sitting between them. CDR3 length: 14 residues. In germline, CDR1 is LGHNA, CDR2 YNFKEQ. Sequenced material consisted of expressed TCRB transcripts (all of the isolated RNA was reverse transcribed). Sequencing was performed with immunoSEQ multiplex PCR; in TCRdb, only in-frame clones are kept and a portion is missing. The table shows just over 450,000 clones, with about 30% occurring only once. The source of this sequence is a young man in good health. The V and J genes are TRBV4-2 and TRBJ1-2; D not resolved. The specimen sequenced was naive CD4+ T cells from blood. Written as DNA, the CDR3 is TGTGCCAGCAGCCAAGATAAAACGGCGGGAACCTACACCTTC. Its protein is CASSQDKTAGTYTF.